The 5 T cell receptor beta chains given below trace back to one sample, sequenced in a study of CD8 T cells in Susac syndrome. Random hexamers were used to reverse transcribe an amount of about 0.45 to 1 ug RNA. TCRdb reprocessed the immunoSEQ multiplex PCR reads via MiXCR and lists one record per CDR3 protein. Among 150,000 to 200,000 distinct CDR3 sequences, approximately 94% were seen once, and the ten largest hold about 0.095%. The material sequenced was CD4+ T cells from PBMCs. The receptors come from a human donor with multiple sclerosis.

CDR3 residues: CSGSQETQYF. DNA of the CDR3: TGCAGCGGATCCCAAGAGACCCAGTACTTC. The chain employs TRBV29-1 and TRBJ2-5; no definite D call. The CDR3 contains 10 residues. The germline gives CDR1 SQVTM, CDR2 ANQGSEA. Trimming took 7 bases from V and 1 from J, leaving 4 bases between them. Combining the CDR3 with reference TRBV29-1 and TRBJ2-5 gives the whole variable domain SAVISQKPSRDICQRGTSLTIQCQVDSQVTMMFWYRQQPGQSLTLIATANQGSEATYESGFVIDKFPISRPNLTFSTLTVSNMSPEDSSIYLCSGSQETQYFGPGTRLLVL.

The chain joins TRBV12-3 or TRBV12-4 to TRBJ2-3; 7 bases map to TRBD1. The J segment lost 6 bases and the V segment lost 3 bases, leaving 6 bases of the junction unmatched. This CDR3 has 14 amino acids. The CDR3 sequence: CASSLGTRGDTQYF. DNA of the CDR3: TGTGCCAGCAGTTTGGGGACCAGGGGGGATACGCAGTATTTT.

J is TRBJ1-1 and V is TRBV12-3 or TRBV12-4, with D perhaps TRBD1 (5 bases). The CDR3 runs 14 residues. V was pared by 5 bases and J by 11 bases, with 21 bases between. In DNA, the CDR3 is TGTGCCAGCAGTGCTCATTCCGGGTCCCCAGGGGCTTTCTTT. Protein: CASSAHSGSPGAFF.

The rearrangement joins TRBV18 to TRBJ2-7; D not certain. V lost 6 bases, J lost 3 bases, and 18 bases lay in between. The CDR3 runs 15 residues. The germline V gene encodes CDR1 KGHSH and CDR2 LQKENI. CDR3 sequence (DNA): TGTGCCAGCTCTCGACCGGAGCTCCTTGACTACGAGCAGTACTTC. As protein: CASSRPELLDYEQYF.

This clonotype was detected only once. CDR3 nucleotides: TGTGCCTGGACTCTACCCCCCGGGGAGCTGTTTTTT. It yields the protein CAWTLPPGELFF. The genes are TRBV30 and TRBJ2-2; no definite D call. This CDR3 spans 12 amino acids. V lost 4 bases to trimming and J lost 6 bases, with 9 bases between them. Germline CDR1 is GTSNPN and CDR2 is SVGIG (reference sequence).